The 27 T cell receptor beta chains reported below all come from one sample, sequenced in a study of cytomegalovirus exposure and HLA in healthy donors. This PCR relied on a set of 60 Vbeta primers and 13 Jbeta primers. Sequencing used immunoSEQ multiplex PCR; TCRdb keeps in-frame clones, though not all of them. This sample contains tens of thousands of clones. The specimen sequenced was PBMCs. These receptors originate from a man aged 30-40 years in good health and CMV-seropositive.

The CDR3 loop is CATSRDPGGVNEQFF. In DNA, the CDR3 is TGTGCCACCAGCAGAGATCCAGGGGGAGTCAATGAGCAGTTCTTC. The rearrangement links TRBV15 to TRBJ2-1; TRBD1 matches 7 bases. CDR1 is LNHNV, CDR2 YYDKDF, per germline (reference sequence). With 0 bases clipped from V and 6 bases from J, the junction kept 5 bases outside the gene matches. The CDR3 has 15 residues.

The chain employs TRBV10-3 and TRBJ2-3; 8 bases are shared with TRBD2. J was trimmed by 6 bases and V by 3 bases; bases with no gene match: 5. The length of the CDR3 is 14 residues. CDR1 is ENHRY, CDR2 SYGVKD, per germline. CDR3: CAISEKREPDTQYF. The CDR3 DNA follows: TGTGCCATCAGTGAAAAGCGGGAGCCCGATACGCAGTATTTT.

CDR3 nucleotides: TGCAGCGCCCGGGACAGCAGTAACTATGGCTACACCTTC. Residues: CSARDSSNYGYTF. The V gene is TRBV29-1, the J gene TRBJ1-2; TRBD1 matches 7 bases. J lost 1 base, V lost 7 bases, and 6 bases had no gene match. This CDR3 is 13 amino acids long. From germline, CDR1 is SQVTM and CDR2 ANQGSEA.

The chain recombines TRBV11-3 with TRBJ2-5; 7 nucleotides agree with TRBD2. The germline CDR1 and CDR2 sequences are SGHNT and YENEEA. The CDR3 sequence is 14 residues long. The V and J ends lost 5 bases and 3 bases, in that order; junction bases with no gene match: 6. This CDR3 reads CASSHASGEETQYF. The CDR3 DNA sequence: TGTGCCAGCAGCCACGCTAGCGGAGAAGAGACCCAGTACTTC.

V usage is TRBV6-1 and J usage is TRBJ1-5, with D unresolved. Trimming stripped 4 bases from V and 3 bases from J, with 10 bases between. The CDR3 is 14 residues long. CDR1 and CDR2 (germline): MNHNS, SASEGT. The CDR3 here is CASSAGRANQPQHF. For the CDR3, the DNA is TGTGCCAGCAGTGCGGGGAGGGCCAATCAGCCCCAGCATTTT.

Concerning this clone itself: Germline is not matched at one junction end, which may reflect a read error. The chain has TRBV7-7 and TRBJ2-5; TRBD1 matches 7 bases. The CDR3 contains 13 residues. Germline CDR1 SSHAT, CDR2 FNYEAQ (reference sequence). DNA of the CDR3: TGTGCTAGCAGCTCCCGGGACAGACTGAACCAGTACTTC. Translated: CASSSRDRLNQYF.

The V call is TRBV4-1, the J call TRBJ1-4, with 7 bases identical to TRBD1. This CDR3 has 16 amino acids. Germline V gives CDR1 MGHRA, CDR2 YSYEKL. The junction had 9 bases not matched to a gene; V was cut back by 0 bases and J by 8 bases. CDR3 loop: CASSQDRRGLGEKLFF. The CDR3 nucleotides read TGCGCCAGCAGCCAAGATCGGAGGGGGCTCGGAGAAAAACTGTTTTTT.

The V gene is TRBV7-6, the J gene TRBJ1-1; possibly TRBD1 for D (6 bases). Germline V gene data show CDR1 as SGHVS and CDR2 as FNYEAQ. CDR3 length: 13 amino acids. Trimming shortened V by 5 bases and J by 1 base, and 8 bases separated the two germline ends. The CDR3 protein is CASSRGQNTEAFF. CDR3 coding DNA: TGTGCCAGCAGCCGGGGACAGAACACTGAAGCTTTCTTT.

The chain carries TRBV30 and TRBJ2-2, with 7 bases fitting TRBD2. The junction had 1 base not matched to a gene; V was cut back by 3 bases and J by 9 bases. This CDR3 is built from 11 residues. Germline-derived CDR1 and CDR2 are GTSNPN and SVGIG (reference sequence). CDR3 nucleotides: TGTGCCTGGAGGGGAGGGTGGGAGCTGTTTTTT. This encodes CAWRGGWELFF.

J is TRBJ2-7 and V is TRBV10-3; TRBD2 matches at 7 bases. With 2 bases clipped from V and 2 bases from J, the junction kept 3 bases outside the gene matches. CDR3 length: 14 amino acids. The germline gives CDR1 ENHRY, CDR2 SYGVKD. CDR3 in DNA: TGTGCCATCAGTGAGGCTAGCGGACCCTACGAGCAGTACTTC. It codes for CAISEASGPYEQYF.

About this clone itself: Other DNA variants within this sample encode the same CDR3. The CDR3 coding sequence is TGTGCCTGGAGTACCGGGACAGGGGCCTACGAGCAGTACTTC. Amino acids: CAWSTGTGAYEQYF. The J gene is TRBJ2-7, the V gene TRBV30; 10 nucleotides agree with TRBD1. V shed 2 bases, J shed 2 bases, and the junction held 3 bases outside the gene matches. CDR1 and CDR2 (germline): GTSNPN, SVGIG (reference sequence). The CDR3 consists of 14 residues.

The chain carries TRBV5-4 and TRBJ2-7, with 8 nucleotides matching TRBD2. This CDR3 is built from 15 residues. From germline, CDR1 is SGHNT and CDR2 YYREEE (reference sequence). Germline trimming cut 4 bases from V and 4 bases from J; bases unmatched to any gene: 10. This CDR3 is CASSPAGASQYEQYF. The CDR3 DNA reads as TGTGCCAGCAGCCCAGCGGGAGCAAGTCAGTACGAGCAGTACTTC.

The rearrangement uses TRBV5-8 and TRBJ2-7; D is undetermined. V was trimmed by 1 base and J by 3 bases, leaving 11 bases between them. The length of the CDR3 is 14 residues. The germline gives CDR1 SGHTS, CDR2 YDEGEE. This CDR3 is CASSLSPGVYEQYF. The CDR3 nucleotides read TGTGCCAGCAGCTTGTCCCCGGGTGTCTACGAGCAGTACTTC.

The chain uses TRBV9 and TRBJ2-3; D is perhaps TRBD2 (7 bases). V lost 0 bases and J 6 bases, leaving 26 bases between the germline ends. Germline V gene sequence: CDR1 SGDLS, CDR2 YYNGEE. The CDR3 loop spans 19 amino acids. CDR3 DNA sequence: TGTGCCAGCAGCGTAGAGGGGGGGGGAAGCGGGACCATAGGGGATACGCAGTATTTT. It is translated as CASSVEGGGSGTIGDTQYF. Full variable domain (missing parts from reference TRBV9 and TRBJ2-3): DSGVTQTPKHLITATGQRVTLRCSPRSGDLSVYWYQQSLDQGLQFLIQYYNGEERAKGNILERFSAQQFPDLHSELNLSSLELGDSALYFCASSVEGGGSGTIGDTQYFGPGTRLTVL.

This sequence joins TRBV6-1 and TRBJ2-7; 8 nucleotides line up with TRBD1. The germline CDR1 and CDR2 sequences are MNHNS and SASEGT. The CDR3 extends over 16 amino acids. The V and J ends lost 0 bases and 3 bases, in that order; junction bases with no gene match: 7. The CDR3 nucleotides are TGTGCCAGCAGTGAAGCGAGGGCAGGGGGCTACTACGAGCAGTACTTC. It encodes CASSEARAGGYYEQYF.

CDR3 loop: CASSIDGGSDDNEQFF. DNA of the CDR3: TGTGCCAGTAGTATAGACGGCGGGAGCGATGACAATGAGCAGTTCTTC. This chain links TRBV19 with TRBJ2-1; TRBD2 agrees at 7 bases. The J segment lost 5 bases and the V segment lost 0 bases, leaving 7 bases of the junction unmatched. There are 16 residues in the CDR3. Germline CDR1 and CDR2: LNHDA and SQIVND (reference sequence). The full variable domain, its missing parts supplied by reference TRBV19 and TRBJ2-1, is DGGITQSPKYLFRKEGQNVTLSCEQNLNHDAMYWYRQDPGQGLRLIYYSQIVNDFQKGDIAEGYSVSREKKESFPLTVTSAQKNPTAFYLCASSIDGGSDDNEQFFGPGTRLTVL.

The genes are TRBV28 and TRBJ2-5; 7 nucleotides match TRBD1. The CDR3 loop spans 14 amino acids. The germline V gene encodes CDR1 MDHEN and CDR2 SYDVKM. Trimming removed 5 bases from V and 6 bases from J; junction bases left unmatched: 9. The DNA of the CDR3 is TGTGCCAGCAGTACAACAGGGGTTGGGAAGACCCAGTACTTC. Its protein is CASSTTGVGKTQYF.

For this clone: The germline gene is not matched at one end of the junction; a read error may be the cause. This chain uses TRBV6-5 with TRBJ2-5; D perhaps matches TRBD2 (7 bases). The CDR3 has 15 residues. Germline values: CDR1 MNHEY, CDR2 SVGAGI. Written as DNA, the CDR3 is TGTGCCAGCAGTTACGGGGGGGCGGTACGGGAGAACCAGTACTTC. It yields the protein CASSYGGAVRENQYF.

The gene calls are TRBV29-1 and TRBJ1-4; no clear D. This CDR3 contains 12 residues. Trimming took off 2 bases at V and 8 bases at J, with 9 bases between the two ends. Germline V gives CDR1 SQVTM, CDR2 ANQGSEA. The CDR3 DNA follows: TGCAGCGTTGAAACGGGGAGCGAAAAACTGTTTTTT. Amino acids: CSVETGSEKLFF.

The chain employs TRBV29-1 and TRBJ1-1; 11 positions match TRBD1. Looked up from germline, CDR1 is SQVTM and CDR2 is ANQGSEA. The CDR3 is 16 amino acids. Germline trimming cut 6 bases from V and 4 bases from J; bases unmatched to any gene: 13. CDR3 in amino acids: CSVGGWTGGESTEAFF. The CDR3 nucleotides read TGCAGCGTCGGCGGGTGGACAGGGGGCGAGAGCACTGAAGCTTTCTTT.

The V call is TRBV9, the J call TRBJ2-3; 7 nucleotides agree with TRBD2. CDR1 is SGDLS and CDR2 is YYNGEE in the germline V gene. The CDR3 contains 15 residues. With V trimmed by 2 bases and J by 4 bases, 7 bases remained unmatched. The CDR3 loop reads CASSVYGRSADTQYF. The CDR3 coding sequence is TGTGCCAGCAGCGTGTACGGGAGGAGTGCAGATACGCAGTATTTT.

Here the CDR3 reads CASSEQKNTEAFF. Written as DNA, the CDR3 is TGCGCCAGCAGTGAACAGAAGAACACTGAAGCTTTCTTT. The chain links TRBV10-1 to TRBJ1-1; no reliable D call. Germline V gives CDR1 WNHNN, CDR2 SYGVQD (reference sequence). This CDR3 spans 13 amino acids. V lost 3 bases to trimming and J lost 1 base, with 6 bases between them.

The chain recombines TRBV6-5 with TRBJ2-5, with 8 nucleotides matching TRBD1. Per the germline V gene, CDR1 is MNHEY and CDR2 is SVGAGI. This CDR3 has 12 residues. V was pared by 5 bases and J by 5 bases, with 1 base of the junction left unmatched. The CDR3 DNA follows: TGTGCCAGCAGTGACAGGGGTGAGACCCAGTACTTC. Translated, it gives CASSDRGETQYF.

This rearrangement joins TRBV4-2 to TRBJ2-4; possibly TRBD2 for D (6 bases). CDR3 length: 16 residues. The V gene lost 0 bases and the J gene lost 0 bases, with 9 bases spanning the gap. Germline assignment: CDR1 LGHNA and CDR2 YNFKEQ. The CDR3 nucleotides are TGTGCCAGCAGCCAAGATCCGGGAGTAGCCAAAAACATTCAGTACTTC. Its translation is CASSQDPGVAKNIQYF.

This chain uses TRBV19 with TRBJ1-1; 7 nucleotides agree with TRBD1. The V gene's germline CDR1 is LNHDA and CDR2 SQIVND (reference sequence). This CDR3 spans 15 amino acids. V was clipped by 4 bases and J by 1 base; unmatched bases: 6. The CDR3 DNA reads TGTGCCAGTAGTACACAGACAGGGTGGAACACTGAAGCTTTCTTT. Its translation is CASSTQTGWNTEAFF.

The V call is TRBV6-1, the J call TRBJ2-7; D is possibly TRBD1 (6 bases). V lost 2 bases and J lost 2, with 13 bases in between. The CDR3 extends over 15 amino acids. The germline V gene encodes CDR1 MNHNS and CDR2 SASEGT. CDR3 region: CASSEPGTQAYEQYF. As DNA, the CDR3 is TGTGCCAGCAGTGAACCCGGGACACAAGCCTACGAGCAGTACTTC.

This rearrangement joins TRBV5-1 to TRBJ2-2; the D gene is possibly TRBD2 (6 bases). CDR1 SGHRS and CDR2 YFSETQ come from the germline V gene. This CDR3 is built from 15 residues. Deletions cut 2 bases from V and 7 bases from J, with 15 bases between. The CDR3 DNA reads as TGCGCCAGCAGCTTAAGACTAGAGTTGATCGGGGAGCTGTTTTTT. Residues: CASSLRLELIGELFF.